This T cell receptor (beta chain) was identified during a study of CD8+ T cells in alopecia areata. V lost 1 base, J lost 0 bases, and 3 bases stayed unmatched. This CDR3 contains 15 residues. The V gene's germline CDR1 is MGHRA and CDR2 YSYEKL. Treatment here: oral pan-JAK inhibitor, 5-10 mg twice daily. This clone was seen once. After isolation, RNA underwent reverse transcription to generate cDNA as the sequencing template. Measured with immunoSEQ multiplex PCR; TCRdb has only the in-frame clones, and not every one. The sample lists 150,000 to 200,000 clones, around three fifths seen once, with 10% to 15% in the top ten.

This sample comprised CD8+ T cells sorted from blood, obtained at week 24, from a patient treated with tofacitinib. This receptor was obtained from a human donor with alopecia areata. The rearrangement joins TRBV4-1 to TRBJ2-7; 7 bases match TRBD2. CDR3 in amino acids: CASSQGEGTSYEQYF. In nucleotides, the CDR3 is TGCGCCAGCAGCCAAGGGGAGGGGACCTCCTACGAGCAGTACTTC.